This T cell receptor beta chain originates from a study of post-analysis software for immune sequencing data. To note about this clonotype: Its antigen is currently unknown. This could be a read error, since a much larger clone is one nucleotide away.

Germline CDR1 and CDR2: LGHDT and YNNKEL (reference sequence). The CDR3 spans 12 residues. The authors incorporated unique molecular identifiers into the TCR beta cDNA libraries. Input populations of roughly 1 to 11 million T cells gave rise to some 500,000 cDNA molecules. TCRdb reanalysed the PCR reads using MiXCR and keeps one entry per CDR3 protein. The sample has around 260,000 distinct CDR3 sequences; about 38% are singletons. Findings and limits, study-wide: Five or six TRBV segments, TRBV5-6, TRBV5-1 and TRBV20-1 among them, were found more frequent in patients than controls.

The specimen sequenced was blood. The receptor was isolated from a girl between 10 and 17 years old with multiple sclerosis. V usage is TRBV3-1 and J usage is TRBJ2-5; a possible D gene is TRBD2 (5 bases). The J call may be wrong; the DNA end is better matched by TRBJ2-7. The CDR3 DNA follows: TGTGCCAGCAGCCCTCCGGGGTCCGAGCAGTACTTC. Amino acid sequence: CASSPPGSEQYF.